The 29 T cell receptor beta chains below all came from one sample that was sequenced in a study of T cell repertoires in ileal Crohn's disease. This table comes from immunoSEQ multiplex PCR, and its TCRdb copy is limited to in-frame clones, with some not included. Of about 5,000 clones listed, roughly 81% are singletons. Material: ileal tissue. These receptors were taken from an adult with Crohn's disease.

The chain couples TRBV9 to TRBJ2-3; D remains ambiguous. Germline loops: CDR1 SGDLS, CDR2 YYNGEE. The CDR3 is 14 amino acids. V was trimmed by 0 bases and J by 3 bases, leaving 8 bases between them. In DNA, the CDR3 is TGTGCCAGCAGCGTAGTCGGTGAGACAGATACGCAGTATTTT. It is translated as CASSVVGETDTQYF.

The chain recombines TRBV5-1 with TRBJ2-1; the D gene is possibly TRBD2 (6 bases). Per the germline V gene, CDR1 is SGHRS and CDR2 is YFSETQ. The CDR3 is made up of 14 amino acids. Trimming removed 2 bases from V and 6 bases from J, with 12 bases in between. CDR3 nucleotide sequence: TGCGCCAGCAGCTTTAACGGGGGTGGCAATGAGCAGTTCTTC. As protein: CASSFNGGGNEQFF.

This clone has just one count. V usage is TRBV5-1 and J usage is TRBJ1-1; 7 nucleotides match TRBD1. Trimming removed 5 bases from V and 3 bases from J; junction bases left unmatched: 4. The CDR3 runs to 13 residues. The germline CDR1 and CDR2 sequences are SGHRS and YFSETQ. The CDR3 here is CASSSTGDTEAFF. The CDR3 DNA reads TGCGCCAGCAGTTCAACAGGGGACACTGAAGCTTTCTTT.

The chain joins TRBV1 to TRBJ2-3; TRBD2, the table's D call, was not compared with the DNA. TRBV1 is assigned pseudogene status. This CDR3 contains 14 residues. The CDR3 loop reads CTSSRGPSPNTQYF. The CDR3 DNA reads TGCACCAGCAGCCGCGGGCCCAGCCCGAATACGCAGTATTTT.

This chain joins TRBV10-1 and TRBJ1-5; 7 bases are shared with TRBD1. Trimming at V came to 6 bases and at J to 6 bases, leaving 17 bases not matched to a gene. The CDR3 runs 17 residues. Germline-derived CDR1 and CDR2 are WNHNN and SYGVQD (reference sequence). The CDR3 loop reads CASRAATDREKGQPQHF. For the CDR3, the DNA is TGCGCCAGCAGAGCAGCCACCGACAGGGAAAAGGGTCAGCCCCAGCATTTT.

V and J are TRBV6-4 and TRBJ2-3, with TRBD2 matching over 10 bases. The CDR3 covers 13 residues. Looked up from germline, CDR1 is MRHNA and CDR2 is SNTAGT. The trim removed 5 bases at V and 4 bases at J, leaving 0 bases unmatched. The chain's CDR3 is CASSSGGADTQYF. The DNA for the CDR3 is TGTGCCAGCAGTAGCGGGGGGGCAGATACGCAGTATTTT.

The V and J genes are TRBV14 and TRBJ1-6; D gene uncertain. The V gene lost 6 bases and the J gene lost 6 bases, with 12 bases spanning the gap. Germline V gene lookup returns CDR1 SGHDN and CDR2 FVKESK. CDR3 length equals 14 residues. The CDR3 DNA reads TGTGCCAGCAGGAGGCAGACGATTAATTCACCCCTCCACTTT. Protein: CASRRQTINSPLHF.

V usage is TRBV6-6 and J usage is TRBJ1-1; D not resolved. The ends were cut back, 8 bases at V and 6 bases at J, with 16 bases in the middle. CDR3 length equals 13 residues. Germline CDR1 reads MNHNY; CDR2 reads SVGAGI (reference sequence). CDR3 nucleotide sequence: TGTGCCAGCGAAATCTCGAGGCCGGCTGAAGCTTTCTTT. Translation: CASEISRPAEAFF.

The chain carries TRBV30 and TRBJ2-1; 8 bases are shared with TRBD1. Germline V gene lookup returns CDR1 GTSNPN and CDR2 SVGIG (reference sequence). The V gene end was trimmed by 7 bases and the J gene end by 4 bases; junction bases not matched to a gene: 9. CDR3 length: 14 amino acids. The CDR3 coding sequence is TGTGCCTTCCTTAGACAGGGGTCGTACAATGAGCAGTTCTTC. Translating gives CAFLRQGSYNEQFF.

This chain connects TRBV29-1 to TRBJ2-7; TRBD1 matches 7 bases. V was pared by 5 bases and J by 3 bases, with 7 bases of the junction left unmatched. Looked up from germline, CDR1 is SQVTM and CDR2 is ANQGSEA. The CDR3 covers 13 residues. The CDR3 DNA is TGCAGCGTTCTACAGGGGCCCTACTACGAGCAGTACTTC. As protein: CSVLQGPYYEQYF.

The V gene is TRBV5-4, the J gene TRBJ1-2, with TRBD1 matching over 7 bases. V shed 2 bases and J 2 bases; nucleotides not matched to a gene: 6. The CDR3 length is 15 residues. Germline CDR1 reads SGHNT; CDR2 reads YYREEE (reference sequence). CDR3 coding DNA: TGTGCCAGCAGCTTTTGGCTGGACAGGAACTATGGCTACACCTTC. It is translated as CASSFWLDRNYGYTF. Complete variable domain (other parts from reference TRBV5-4 and TRBJ1-2): ETGVTQSPTHLIKTRGQQVTLRCSSQSGHNTVSWYQQALGQGPQFIFQYYREEENGRGNFPPRFSGLQFPNYSSELNVNALELDDSALYLCASSFWLDRNYGYTFGSGTRLTVV.

The chain uses TRBV15 and TRBJ2-7, with TRBD1 as a possible D gene (6 bases). V was shortened by 1 base and J by 6 bases, with 13 bases between the two germline ends. Germline lookup yields CDR1 LNHNV and CDR2 YYDKDF (reference sequence). CDR3 length: 14 residues. CDR3 in amino acids: CATSRVVQGFEQYF. DNA for the CDR3: TGTGCCACCAGCAGAGTCGTACAGGGATTCGAGCAGTACTTC.

The gene calls are TRBV27 and TRBJ2-3, with TRBD1 as a possible D gene (5 bases). CDR3 length equals 15 residues. Deletions cut 3 bases from V and 3 bases from J, with 13 bases between. Per germline, CDR1 MNHEY and CDR2 SMNVEV (reference sequence). The CDR3 reads CASSLAGFGTDTQYF. Written as DNA, the CDR3 is TGTGCCAGCAGTTTGGCAGGGTTTGGTACAGATACGCAGTATTTT.

The CDR3 coding sequence is TGCAGCGTTGCAAAGTCAGGGGATGCTGGCTACACCTTC. It encodes CSVAKSGDAGYTF. The chain couples TRBV29-1 to TRBJ1-2, with D perhaps TRBD1 (6 bases). The CDR3 runs to 13 residues. Looked up from germline, CDR1 is SQVTM and CDR2 is ANQGSEA. V was pared by 4 bases and J by 7 bases, with 16 bases between.

The rearrangement links TRBV6-1 to TRBJ2-7; no reliable D call. Trimming removed 1 base from V and 5 bases from J, with 9 bases in between. The CDR3 totals 13 residues. Germline assignment: CDR1 MNHNS and CDR2 SASEGT. The DNA for the CDR3 is TGTGCCAGCAGTGAAGAAATGGTAGACGAGCAGTACTTC. Translated, it gives CASSEEMVDEQYF.

A note on this clone: Different DNA sequences within this sample yield the same CDR3. Here the CDR3 reads CASSIGSYYNEQFF. Written as DNA, the CDR3 is TGTGCCAGTAGTATAGGCAGTTACTACAATGAGCAGTTCTTC. The rearrangement joins TRBV19 to TRBJ2-1; no clear D. Deletions cut 1 base from V and 3 bases from J, with 7 bases between. Germline-derived CDR1 and CDR2 are LNHDA and SQIVND (reference sequence). The CDR3 totals 14 residues.

The rearrangement uses TRBV19 and TRBJ2-1; 10 nucleotides align to TRBD2. Germline V gene lookup returns CDR1 LNHDA and CDR2 SQIVND (reference sequence). The CDR3 contains 16 residues. Germline trimming cut 5 bases from V and 4 bases from J; bases unmatched to any gene: 8. This CDR3 is CASSVSSGGGYNEQFF. The DNA of the CDR3 is TGTGCCAGTAGTGTCTCAAGCGGGGGGGGGTACAATGAGCAGTTCTTC.

The rearrangement joins TRBV19 to TRBJ1-2, with 7 bases that match TRBD1. The V segment lost 5 bases and the J segment 4 bases; nucleotides outside the gene matches: 10. Germline values: CDR1 LNHDA, CDR2 SQIVND (reference sequence). This CDR3 region has 15 residues. Here the CDR3 reads CASSPAAGGSYGYTF. DNA of the CDR3: TGTGCCAGTAGTCCGGCGGCAGGGGGGAGCTATGGCTACACCTTC.

This clone has only a few counts. The chain links TRBV7-9 to TRBJ2-3; TRBD1 matches at 7 bases. The V gene end was trimmed by 7 bases and the J gene end by 2 bases; junction bases not matched to a gene: 9. The CDR3 totals 15 residues. The germline V gene has CDR1 SEHNR and CDR2 FQNEAQ (reference sequence). CDR3: CASTPGQTFTDTQYF. The DNA of the CDR3 is TGTGCCAGCACCCCGGGACAGACCTTCACAGATACGCAGTATTTT.

This clone rates as medium-sized. This chain uses TRBV19 with TRBJ1-3; D is unresolved. Germline V gene lookup returns CDR1 LNHDA and CDR2 SQIVND (reference sequence). This CDR3 comprises 13 residues. Trimming took 3 bases from V and 1 from J, leaving 4 bases between them. The CDR3 coding sequence is TGTGCCAGTAGTATCGGGTCTGGAAACACCATATATTTT. Its translation: CASSIGSGNTIYF.

This chain connects TRBV28 to TRBJ2-1; D uncertain. CDR3 length: 12 residues. Germline V gene lookup returns CDR1 MDHEN and CDR2 SYDVKM. The germline V and J ends were trimmed by 5 bases and 3 bases, with 5 bases remaining between them. The CDR3 DNA reads TGTGCCAGCAGTCCCGGCTACAATGAGCAGTTCTTC. This sequence encodes CASSPGYNEQFF.

This clone occurred once. V usage is TRBV12-5 and J usage is TRBJ2-5, with a tentative D call TRBD2 (6 bases). The CDR3 extends over 14 amino acids. Deletions cut 6 bases from V and 2 bases from J, with 13 bases between. Germline-derived CDR1 and CDR2 are LGHNT and FRNRAP. CDR3 sequence (DNA): TGTGCTAGTGGCAGTGGAGGGATTCAAGAGACCCAGTACTTC. Translating it yields CASGSGGIQETQYF.

V gene TRBV27 combines with J gene TRBJ1-2; 7 bases align to TRBD1. The CDR3 is 19 amino acids. V shed 1 base and J 4 bases; nucleotides not matched to a gene: 18. The germline CDR1 and CDR2 sequences are MNHEY and SMNVEV (reference sequence). The CDR3 is CASSLFSDFLRKGAYGYTF. The CDR3, as DNA: TGTGCCAGCAGTTTATTCTCTGACTTCCTTAGAAAGGGGGCCTATGGCTACACCTTC.

The rearrangement joins TRBV27 to TRBJ2-3; 7 bases map to TRBD1. Germline CDR1 reads MNHEY; CDR2 reads SMNVEV (reference sequence). With V trimmed by 5 bases and J by 4 bases, 9 bases remained unmatched. This CDR3 region has 15 residues. The CDR3 reads CASSPDREWPDTQYF. For the CDR3, the DNA is TGTGCCAGCAGTCCTGACAGGGAGTGGCCAGATACGCAGTATTTT.

This clone showed up just a few times. This chain uses TRBV11-2 with TRBJ1-2, with 9 positions matching TRBD1. Per germline, CDR1 SGHAT and CDR2 FQNNGV. There are 14 residues in the CDR3. The V gene end was trimmed by 5 bases and the J gene end by 4 bases; junction bases not matched to a gene: 5. In nucleotides, the CDR3 is TGTGCCAGCAGCCCGCGGGACAGGGTCTATGGCTACACCTTC. Translated: CASSPRDRVYGYTF. The variable domain in full, with the rest retrieved from reference TRBV11-2 and TRBJ1-2, is EAGVAQSPRYKIIEKRQSVAFWCNPISGHATLYWYQQILGQGPKLLIQFQNNGVVDDSQLPKDRFSAERLKGVDSTLKIQPAKLEDSAVYLCASSPRDRVYGYTFGSGTRLTVV.

The chain employs TRBV18 and TRBJ2-3; 10 nucleotides line up with TRBD2. The CDR3 has 16 amino acids. J gave up 3 bases and V 2 bases, and 5 bases lay outside the gene matches. Germline V gene data show CDR1 as KGHSH and CDR2 as LQKENI. As DNA, the CDR3 is TGTGCCAGCTCACCAATAAGCGGGGGGGCGACAGATACGCAGTATTTT. As protein: CASSPISGGATDTQYF.

This clone was seen only a few times. J is TRBJ1-2 and V is TRBV30; D remains unclear. This CDR3 has 12 amino acids. CDR1 and CDR2 (germline): GTSNPN, SVGIG (reference sequence). Trimming cost V 5 bases and J 6 bases, with 13 bases left between them. The CDR3, as DNA: TGTGCCTGGGGCTTACAGTTCCATGGCTACACCTTC. Amino acids: CAWGLQFHGYTF.

Note on this clone: This same CDR3 is encoded by further DNA sequences in the sample. The rearrangement uses TRBV4-1 and TRBJ2-7; D is possibly TRBD1 (6 bases). Germline V gene sequence: CDR1 MGHRA, CDR2 YSYEKL. CDR3 size: 15 residues. Trimming left V 3 bases short and J 2 bases short, with 14 bases between. The CDR3, as DNA: TGCGCCAGCAGCCACCTACAGGGATCGGCCTACGAGCAGTACTTC. This encodes CASSHLQGSAYEQYF.

This sequence joins TRBV4-1 and TRBJ2-4; D is unclear. The V end was cut by 0 bases, the J end by 5 bases, with 11 bases between. Germline V lookup: CDR1 MGHRA, CDR2 YSYEKL. The CDR3 covers 15 residues. CDR3 residues: CASSQEKKLQNIQYF. CDR3 DNA sequence: TGCGCCAGCAGCCAAGAAAAAAAACTACAAAACATTCAGTACTTC.